This TCR beta chain was sequenced during a study of T-cell memory formation after mild COVID-19. On this clonotype: The antigen is undetermined.

TCRdb passed the 5' RACE reads through MiXCR, listing each CDR3 protein once. The sample records 170,000 or so distinct CDR3 sequences, around 21% being singletons. Study observations and caveats: CM and EM subsets held most contracting CD4+ clones; EMRA held CD8+ ones.

The CDR3 is made up of 16 amino acids. V was cut by 0 bases and J by 7 bases, with 15 bases left in between. The germline gives CDR1 SGHAT, CDR2 FQNNGV. The chain is built from TRBV11-2 and TRBJ2-2; perhaps TRBD2 as D (5 bases). The clonotype was recovered from an adult woman who had mild COVID-19 (a few samples of this study predate the infection). Cell type and time point are not known. The sample consisted of PBMCs or a T cell subset sorted from them (not recorded which). The CDR3 DNA sequence: TGTGCCAGCAGCTTAGATCTGGTACTAGAGGTCGGGGAGCTGTTTTTT. Amino acid sequence: CASSLDLVLEVGELFF. Variable domain in full (rest from reference TRBV11-2 and TRBJ2-2): EAGVAQSPRYKIIEKRQSVAFWCNPISGHATLYWYQQILGQGPKLLIQFQNNGVVDDSQLPKDRFSAERLKGVDSTLKIQPAKLEDSAVYLCASSLDLVLEVGELFFGEGSRLTVL.